The entry below gives a single T cell receptor (beta chain) sequence along with its context. The sample belongs to a study of CD8 T cells in Susac syndrome. An amount of RNA that ranged from roughly 0.5 to 1 ug was reverse transcribed with random hexamers. TCRdb redid the calling of the immunoSEQ multiplex PCR reads with MiXCR, one entry per CDR3 protein. This table has 80,000 or so distinct CDR3 sequences, 95% to 97% appearing once. The CDR3 extends over 17 amino acids. The V segment lost 3 bases and the J segment 0 bases; nucleotides outside the gene matches: 8. The germline V gene encodes CDR1 DFQATT and CDR2 SNEGSKA (reference sequence).

The sequenced sample was CD8+ T cells from PBMCs. The chain is built from TRBV20-1 and TRBJ2-1; 10 bases fit TRBD2. This sequence was found in a human donor with Susac syndrome. The CDR3 DNA reads as TGCAGTGCTAGCGGCGAGACTAGCGGGCACTCCTACAATGAGCAGTTCTTC. Protein: CSASGETSGHSYNEQFF.